These 9 T cell receptor beta chains were sequenced from one sample in a study of blood T cell repertoires in COVID-19. Only in-frame clones appear in the TCRdb table, and some are missing; sequencing was by immunoSEQ multiplex PCR. The table lists approximately 60,000 clones, approximately 90% of them singletons. The sequencing sample was made of peripheral blood. Receptors were obtained from a man aged 50 or older with active COVID-19.

The genes are TRBV19 and TRBJ2-7; a possible D gene is TRBD1 (6 bases). V was pared by 5 bases and J by 0 bases, with 11 bases between. The CDR3 has 14 amino acids. Germline V gene data show CDR1 as LNHDA and CDR2 as SQIVND (reference sequence). The DNA for the CDR3 is TGTGCCAGTAGTGAGACAGGACTCTCCTACGAGCAGTACTTC. It specifies CASSETGLSYEQYF.

The rearrangement joins TRBV7-6 to TRBJ2-5, with 8 bases matching TRBD2. J gave up 2 bases and V 1 base, and 3 bases lay outside the gene matches. This CDR3 spans 15 amino acids. The germline V gene encodes CDR1 SGHVS and CDR2 FNYEAQ. The CDR3 spells CASSLGRGGQETQYF. CDR3 DNA sequence: TGTGCCAGCAGCTTAGGCCGGGGGGGGCAAGAGACCCAGTACTTC. Full variable domain (remainder filled in from reference TRBV7-6 and TRBJ2-5): GAGVSQSPRYKVTKRGQDVALRCDPISGHVSLYWYRQALGQGPEFLTYFNYEAQQDKSGLPNDRFSAERPEGSISTLTIQRTEQRDSAMYRCASSLGRGGQETQYFGPGTRLLVL.

Worth noting for this clone: At one end, the junction sequence differs from germline, possibly due to a read error. The chain employs TRBV28 and TRBJ1-1, with D perhaps TRBD1 (5 bases). Germline V gives CDR1 MDHEN, CDR2 SYDVKM. This CDR3 contains 11 residues. The CDR3 DNA reads TGTGCCAGCAGCCCCGGAAGGGGACTTGGCTTT. Amino acid sequence: CASSPGRGLGF. Full variable domain (rest looked up from reference TRBV28 and TRBJ1-1): DVKVTQSSRYLVKRTGEKVFLECVQDMDHENMFWYRQDPGLGLRLIYFSYDVKMKEKGDIPEGYSVSREKKERFSLILESASTNQTSMYLCASSPGRGLGFGQGTRLTVV.

This chain uses TRBV27 with TRBJ1-1; tentatively, D is TRBD1 (5 bases). The ends were cut back, 2 bases at V and 1 base at J, with 17 bases in the middle. Germline CDR1 and CDR2: MNHEY and SMNVEV (reference sequence). The CDR3 has 17 amino acids. In DNA form, the CDR3 reads TGTGCCAGCAGTTTACGGGGGGAGGGAGGGTGGAACACTGAAGCTTTCTTT. Translating gives CASSLRGEGGWNTEAFF.

The CDR3 DNA reads TGTGCCAGCATCGACGGGGGTTTCGGGGGCTACACCTTC. It specifies CASIDGGFGGYTF. The chain employs TRBV6-5 and TRBJ1-2; D is perhaps TRBD1 (5 bases). Germline values: CDR1 MNHEY, CDR2 SVGAGI. The CDR3 totals 13 residues. V shed 7 bases and J shed 8 bases, with 17 bases lying between them.

The chain recombines TRBV2 with TRBJ2-7; TRBD1 agrees at 7 bases. Per the germline V gene, CDR1 is SNHLY and CDR2 is FYNNEI. V lost 5 bases and J lost 0; bases outside the gene matches: 4. This CDR3 spans 14 amino acids. DNA of the CDR3: TGTGCCAGCAGTATCCACAGGGGCTCCTACGAGCAGTACTTC. It encodes CASSIHRGSYEQYF.

J is TRBJ2-7 and V is TRBV6-5; TRBD2 matches at 8 bases. Germline V CDR1 and CDR2: MNHEY, SVGAGI. This CDR3 is 16 amino acids long. V shed 2 bases, J shed 2 bases, and the junction held 8 bases outside the gene matches. Written as DNA, the CDR3 is TGTGCCAGCAGTTACATGAGGACTAGCAAGCCCTACGAGCAGTACTTC. This gives the protein CASSYMRTSKPYEQYF.

Only a few counts were recorded for this clone. The V and J genes are TRBV7-9 and TRBJ2-5, with unresolved D. The CDR3 covers 16 residues. The ends were cut back, 7 bases at V and 5 bases at J, with 23 bases in the middle. Germline V gene lookup returns CDR1 SEHNR and CDR2 FQNEAQ (reference sequence). CDR3 region: CASITAATPGQETQYF. The DNA for the CDR3 is TGTGCCAGCATCACAGCCGCGACTCCTGGCCAGGAGACCCAGTACTTC.

This sequence joins TRBV7-8 and TRBJ1-1, with D possibly matching TRBD1 (6 bases). V was trimmed by 4 bases and J by 4 bases, leaving 13 bases between them. Per germline, CDR1 SGHVS and CDR2 FQNEAQ. CDR3 length: 14 residues. In DNA form, the CDR3 reads TGTGCCAGCAGCTCGGTACAGGGTTCCACTGAAGCTTTCTTT. Amino acid sequence: CASSSVQGSTEAFF.